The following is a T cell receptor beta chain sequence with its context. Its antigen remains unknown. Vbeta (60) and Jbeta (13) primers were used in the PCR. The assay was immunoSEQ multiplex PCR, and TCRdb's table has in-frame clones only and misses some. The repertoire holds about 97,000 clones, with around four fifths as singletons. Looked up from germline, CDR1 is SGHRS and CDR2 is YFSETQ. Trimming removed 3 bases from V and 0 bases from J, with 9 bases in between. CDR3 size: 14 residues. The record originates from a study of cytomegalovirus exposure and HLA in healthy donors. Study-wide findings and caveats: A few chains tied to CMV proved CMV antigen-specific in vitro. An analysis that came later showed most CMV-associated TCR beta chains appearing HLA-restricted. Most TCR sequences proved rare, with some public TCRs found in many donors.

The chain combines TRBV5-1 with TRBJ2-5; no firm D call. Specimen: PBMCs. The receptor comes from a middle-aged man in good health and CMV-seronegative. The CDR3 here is CASSYIQYQETQYF. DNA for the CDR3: TGCGCCAGCAGCTACATTCAGTACCAAGAGACCCAGTACTTC. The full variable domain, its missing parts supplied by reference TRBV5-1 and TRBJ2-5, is KAGVTQTPRYLIKTRGQQVTLSCSPISGHRSVSWYQQTPGQGLQFLFEYFSETQRNKGNFPGRFSGRQFSNSRSEMNVSTLELGDSALYLCASSYIQYQETQYFGPGTRLLVL.